These 25 T cell receptor beta chains originate from one sample sequenced in a study of identical twins. TCRdb re-analysed the 5' RACE reads in MiXCR, keeping a single row per CDR3 protein. The table records fewer than 250,000 distinct CDR3 sequences, more than 15% of them present only once. These data also formed part of another study, on T cells expressing NK-cell markers.

Sequenced sample: CD8+ T cells sorted from blood. The receptors were sampled from a woman aged 18-29 years in good health.

CDR3 in amino acids: CASSLSTGGAENTEAFF. CDR3 in DNA: TGTGCCAGCAGTTTGTCCACAGGGGGCGCGGAGAACACTGAAGCTTTCTTT. The rearrangement links TRBV12-3 or TRBV12-4 to TRBJ1-1, with 9 bases matching TRBD1. There are 17 residues in the CDR3. V was clipped by 3 bases and J by 1 base; unmatched bases: 9.

V gene TRBV20-1 combines with J gene TRBJ1-1; D gene uncertain. The length of the CDR3 is 12 residues. Germline assignment: CDR1 DFQATT and CDR2 SNEGSKA (reference sequence). Trimming left V 1 base short and J 4 bases short, with 7 bases between. The CDR3 is CSARVGGTEAFF. DNA of the CDR3: TGCAGTGCTAGAGTCGGAGGCACTGAAGCTTTCTTT.

Only a few counts were recorded for this clonotype. The V call is TRBV11-2, the J call TRBJ2-2; TRBD2 is a possible D gene (5 bases). The CDR3 sequence is 17 residues long. The ends were cut back, 4 bases at V and 5 bases at J, with 20 bases in the middle. Looked up from germline, CDR1 is SGHAT and CDR2 is FQNNGV. This CDR3 is CASSSTSGIARTGELFF. The DNA for the CDR3 is TGTGCCAGCAGCTCCACCTCGGGGATAGCGAGGACCGGGGAGCTGTTTTTT.

CDR3 bases: TGTGCCAGCATACCCCATGGGGGCACAGATACGCAGTATTTT. It yields the protein CASIPHGGTDTQYF. V usage is TRBV12-3 or TRBV12-4 and J usage is TRBJ2-3, with D hard to call. The germline V and J ends were trimmed by 7 bases and 1 base, with 12 bases remaining between them. The length of the CDR3 is 14 residues.

The genes are TRBV10-3 and TRBJ2-2; TRBD1 is a possible D gene (5 bases). The length of the CDR3 is 12 residues. Germline CDR1 ENHRY, CDR2 SYGVKD. V lost 8 bases to trimming and J lost 6 bases, with 10 bases between them. Here the CDR3 DNA reads TGTGCCATCTTTGGGGCCTCCGGGGAGCTGTTTTTT. It specifies CAIFGASGELFF.

The chain couples TRBV6-5 to TRBJ1-4, with TRBD1 matching over 8 bases. Germline-derived CDR1 and CDR2 are MNHEY and SVGAGI. The CDR3 sequence is 14 residues long. The V and J ends lost 2 bases and 5 bases, in that order; junction bases with no gene match: 1. In DNA form, the CDR3 reads TGTGCCAGCAGTTACGGGGACAGGAATGAAAAACTGTTTTTT. Encoded protein: CASSYGDRNEKLFF.

This clonotype was seen many times. The rearrangement joins TRBV7-9 to TRBJ2-3, with D hard to call. The V gene lost 6 bases and the J gene lost 4 bases, with 8 bases spanning the gap. CDR3 length: 12 residues. CDR1 SEHNR and CDR2 FQNEAQ come from the germline V gene (reference sequence). The CDR3 protein is CASSSLADTQYF. The CDR3 DNA is TGTGCCAGCAGTTCCCTCGCAGATACGCAGTATTTT.

This clonotype was picked up a small number of times. The CDR3 region is CATSDLRGKETQYF. CDR3 sequence (DNA): TGTGCCACCAGTGATTTGAGGGGGAAAGAGACCCAGTACTTC. The chain uses TRBV24-1 and TRBJ2-5; a weak D match, TRBD1 (6 bases). The CDR3 covers 14 residues. Germline CDR1 and CDR2: KGHDR and SFDVKD. Trimming took off 0 bases at V and 3 bases at J, with 7 bases between the two ends.

J is TRBJ2-5 and V is TRBV12-3 or TRBV12-4, with a tentative D call TRBD2 (5 bases). Between the trimmed V and J ends, which lost 2 bases and 5 bases, there was a span of 12 bases. The length of the CDR3 is 14 residues. The CDR3 nucleotides are TGTGCCAGCAGTTTACCAACTAGTTGGGAGACCCAGTACTTC. Amino acid sequence: CASSLPTSWETQYF.

This clonotype was found a few times. In DNA form, the CDR3 reads TGCGCCAGCAGCGTGACTAGCGGGGGGGCCGTCGGGGGCACCGGGGAGCTGTTTTTT. Translating it yields CASSVTSGGAVGGTGELFF. This chain links TRBV5-1 with TRBJ2-2, with TRBD2 identical over 14 bases. The CDR3 runs 19 residues. Germline CDR1 reads SGHRS; CDR2 reads YFSETQ. V shed 4 bases and J 4 bases; nucleotides not matched to a gene: 12.

The chain links TRBV6-2 or TRBV6-3 to TRBJ2-2; D might be TRBD2 (5 bases). The germline CDR1 and CDR2 sequences are MNHEY and SVGEGT. The CDR3 sequence is 14 residues long. The germline V and J ends were trimmed by 3 bases and 7 bases, with 12 bases remaining between them. The CDR3 loop reads CASSYGQDFGELFF. As DNA, the CDR3 is TGTGCCAGCAGTTATGGGCAGGACTTCGGGGAGCTGTTTTTT.

V gene TRBV3-1 combines with J gene TRBJ2-1; D uncertain. Trimming cost V 1 base and J 9 bases, with 7 bases left between them. CDR1 is LGHDT, CDR2 YNNKEL, per germline (reference sequence). This CDR3 contains 12 residues. In DNA, the CDR3 is TGTGCCAGCAGCCAAGCCCCAATTGAGCAGTTCTTC. This encodes CASSQAPIEQFF.

This clonotype was recorded at least ten times. V usage is TRBV4-2 and J usage is TRBJ2-1, with TRBD2 identical over 11 bases. Trimming removed 4 bases from V and 3 bases from J; junction bases left unmatched: 5. Per germline, CDR1 LGHNA and CDR2 YNFKEQ. This CDR3 is built from 16 residues. The CDR3 coding sequence is TGTGCCAGCAGCCCTCTAGCGGGGGGTGACTACAATGAGCAGTTCTTC. It encodes CASSPLAGGDYNEQFF.

This clonotype was recorded a few times. V usage is TRBV20-1 and J usage is TRBJ1-2; D call uncertain. Germline CDR1 and CDR2: DFQATT and SNEGSKA (reference sequence). The CDR3 sequence is 18 residues long. Trimming shortened V by 0 bases and J by 0 bases, and 20 bases separated the two germline ends. The CDR3 region is CSARERLGEESANYGYTF. The DNA of the CDR3 is TGCAGTGCTAGAGAGAGATTGGGCGAAGAGTCTGCTAACTATGGCTACACCTTC.

The sample holds a few counts of this clonotype. The chain joins TRBV7-9 to TRBJ1-2; 8 nucleotides line up with TRBD1. CDR1 is SEHNR and CDR2 is FQNEAQ in the germline V gene (reference sequence). The junction had 5 bases not matched to a gene; V was cut back by 6 bases and J by 8 bases. This CDR3 comprises 12 residues. Here the CDR3 DNA reads TGTGCCAGCAGACCAGACAGGGGAGGCTACACCTTC. Amino acid sequence: CASRPDRGGYTF.

This clonotype was seen more than once but under ten times. This rearrangement joins TRBV27 to TRBJ1-1, with D maybe TRBD1 (6 bases). The CDR3 consists of 14 residues. The ends were cut back, 10 bases at V and 4 bases at J, with 19 bases in the middle. Germline lookup yields CDR1 MNHEY and CDR2 SMNVEV (reference sequence). The CDR3 protein is CATRITGFGTEAFF. The DNA for the CDR3 is TGTGCCACCAGGATCACAGGGTTTGGCACTGAAGCTTTCTTT.

A remark on this clonotype: At one end, the junction sequence differs from germline, possibly due to a read error. The CDR3 loop is CAISPGLDRDRPRREQYF. CDR3 nucleotide sequence: TGTGCCATCAGCCCGGGTCTCGACAGGGACCGACCTCGTCGCGAGCAGTACTTC. This chain links TRBV4-1 with TRBJ2-7, with TRBD1 matching 7 bases. The CDR3 has 18 residues. Germline V lookup: CDR1 MGHRA, CDR2 YSYEKL.

This clonotype showed up just a few times. The rearrangement links TRBV5-1 to TRBJ2-3, with no clear D. This CDR3 has 15 amino acids. Trimming removed 8 bases at V and 0 bases at J, with 16 bases between. Germline CDR1 and CDR2: SGHRS and YFSETQ. The CDR3 nucleotides read TGCGCCAGTGCTCTGGCTGTCACTAGCACAGATACGCAGTATTTT. Protein: CASALAVTSTDTQYF.

This clonotype has a handful of counts. The chain employs TRBV15 and TRBJ1-2; D gene ambiguous. This CDR3 is 13 amino acids long. Germline-derived CDR1 and CDR2 are LNHNV and YYDKDF (reference sequence). V was shortened by 1 base and J by 6 bases, with 9 bases between the two germline ends. CDR3 bases: TGTGCCACCAGCAGAGTCCCGGCCGATGGCTACACCTTC. It specifies CATSRVPADGYTF.

The CDR3 coding sequence is TGTGCCAGCAGCCAGGGGGTTAATGAGCAGTTCTTC. Protein product: CASSQGVNEQFF. V and J are TRBV12-3 or TRBV12-4 and TRBJ2-1, with 7 bases matching TRBD1. This CDR3 is 12 amino acids long. V shed 6 bases and J 7 bases; nucleotides not matched to a gene: 3.

This clonotype came up a few times. The J gene is TRBJ2-5, the V gene TRBV27; a weak D match, TRBD2 (7 bases). Germline V gene sequence: CDR1 MNHEY, CDR2 SMNVEV (reference sequence). The ends were cut back, 6 bases at V and 5 bases at J, with 16 bases in the middle. This CDR3 is built from 14 residues. The CDR3 spells CASSAGAGVETQYF. DNA for the CDR3: TGTGCCAGCAGCGCGGGGGCGGGAGTGGAGACCCAGTACTTC.

This clonotype was seen only a few times. V gene TRBV12-3 or TRBV12-4 combines with J gene TRBJ2-7; D remains unclear. This CDR3 spans 13 amino acids. V dropped 7 bases and J dropped 4 bases, with 14 bases sitting between them. This CDR3 is CASKEGSRYEQYF. The CDR3, as DNA: TGTGCCAGCAAGGAAGGGTCAAGGTACGAGCAGTACTTC.

This chain connects TRBV12-3 or TRBV12-4 to TRBJ2-2, with 11 bases aligning to TRBD2. Unmatched junction bases numbered 6, after V lost 2 bases and J lost 1 base. The CDR3 spans 18 residues. CDR3 loop: CASSLPLGLAGNTGELFF. The CDR3 nucleotides read TGTGCCAGCAGTTTACCCCTTGGACTAGCGGGGAACACCGGGGAGCTGTTTTTT.

This clonotype was seen only a few times. This sequence joins TRBV7-8 and TRBJ2-7; D is undetermined. With 1 base removed from V and 2 bases from J, the gap between germline ends came to 9 bases. The V gene's germline CDR1 is SGHVS and CDR2 FQNEAQ. The CDR3 is 14 amino acids. DNA for the CDR3: TGTGCCAGCAGCTTAGACGCAGGAGCCTACGAGCAGTACTTC. Translating gives CASSLDAGAYEQYF. Looking up the rest from reference TRBV7-8 and TRBJ2-7 gives the full variable domain: GAGVSQSPRYKVAKRGQDVALRCDPISGHVSLFWYQQALGQGPEFLTYFQNEAQLDKSGLPSDRFFAERPEGSVSTLKIQRTQQEDSAVYLCASSLDAGAYEQYFGPGTRLTVT.

Only a few counts were recorded for this clonotype. The V and J genes are TRBV4-1 and TRBJ2-7, with 7 bases fitting TRBD2. The germline V gene has CDR1 MGHRA and CDR2 YSYEKL. Trimming at V came to 1 base and at J to 5 bases, leaving 5 bases not matched to a gene. This CDR3 comprises 14 residues. CDR3 loop: CASSQGGGINEQYF. In DNA, the CDR3 is TGCGCCAGCAGCCAAGGGGGAGGGATTAACGAGCAGTACTTC.